This T cell receptor beta chain was profiled in a study of beta chain features in type 1 diabetes. Every bit of the isolated RNA underwent reverse transcription, so sequencing read expressed TCRB transcripts. Profiled with immunoSEQ multiplex PCR; TCRdb holds only in-frame clones, not every one. The sample includes 150,000 or so clones, 9.5% to 10% of them seen just once. In germline, CDR1 is SGHAT, CDR2 FQNNGV. This CDR3 has 13 residues. The V and J ends lost 5 bases and 6 bases, in that order; junction bases with no gene match: 3. Turning to this clone: Antigen: not known.

Regarding the study as a whole: Insertions at VDJ junctions were less frequent in type 1 diabetes patients. These patients also deleted more nucleotides at the same junctions. Over-representation of high TCR-expressing cells was a possible consequence of cDNA sequencing. Patients showed naive, central memory and Treg TCRB repertoires that appeared more similar than those of healthy donors.

The J gene is TRBJ2-2, the V gene TRBV11-2, with TRBD1 identical over 7 bases. The TCR comes from a woman in her 40s in good health. Sequencing input: central memory CD4+ T cells from blood. The CDR3: CASSHGTAGELFF. The CDR3 bases are TGTGCCAGCAGCCACGGGACAGCCGGGGAGCTGTTTTTT.